A selection of T cell receptor beta chains follows, all from one sample in a study of cytomegalovirus exposure and HLA in healthy donors. Libraries were prepared by immunoSEQ multiplex PCR; TCRdb keeps only in-frame clonotypes and omits some of them. The repertoire holds about 26,000 clones, with approximately 70% as singletons. Material: PBMCs. Source of these receptors: a woman aged 45-59 years in good health and CMV-seronegative. Each CDR3 is given with its conserved first and last residue. D genes are given only for firm matches. Clone size is shown for a subset of rows, as once, few, many or a class of expanded clone.

TGTGCCAGCAGTTACCGGGGTAGGGGGGGCGAGCAGTACTTC | CASSYRGRGGEQYF | few | NA | TRBJ2-7 | TRBV6-5
TGTGCCAGCAGCCTAGGGACAGCTTCGAACACTGAAGCTTTCTTT | CASSLGTASNTEAFF | NA | TRBD1 | TRBJ1-1 | TRBV9
TGTGCCAGCAGGGGGGGTGAGCAGTTCTTC | CASRGGEQFF | NA | NA | TRBJ2-1 | TRBV27
TGCAGCGTTGGACTAGCGGGAGGGCGAGACACCGGGGAGCTGTTTTTT | CSVGLAGGRDTGELFF | NA | TRBD2 | TRBJ2-2 | TRBV29-1
TGTGCCAGCAGCTTGGAACCTAATAGCAATCAGCCCCAGCATTTT | CASSLEPNSNQPQHF | NA | NA | TRBJ1-5 | TRBV5-4
TGCAGCGTTGGACGAGACAGGGCACCCACAGATACGCAGTATTTT | CSVGRDRAPTDTQYF | few | TRBD1 | TRBJ2-3 | TRBV29-1
TGTGCCAGCAGCCACGGAGTGAGGAACTATAATGAAAAACTGTTTTTT | CASSHGVRNYNEKLFF | NA | NA | TRBJ1-4 | TRBV7-8
TGTGCCAGCAGGAGCGGGGGAGGGGCTAATGAAAAACTGTTTTTT | CASRSGGGANEKLFF | NA | NA | TRBJ1-4 | TRBV2
TGTGCCAGCAGAGAGACAGACCGACGGGACACGGAGTACTTC | CASRETDRRDTEYF | NA | NA | TRBJ2-7 | TRBV28
TGTGCCAGCAGTGGGGCACTTTCCACAGATACGCAGTATTTT | CASSGALSTDTQYF | few | NA | TRBJ2-3 | TRBV2
TGTGCCAGCAGCCAAGATTACAAGACCCAGTACTTC | CASSQDYKTQYF | NA | NA | TRBJ2-5 | TRBV14
TGCGCCAGCAGCGCAACCCTGGGACAGGAGGACACTGAAGCTTTCTTT | CASSATLGQEDTEAFF | NA | TRBD1 | TRBJ1-1 | TRBV5-1
TGCGCCAGCAGACAGGACTCCTACGAGCAGTACTTC | CASRQDSYEQYF | few | NA | TRBJ2-7 | TRBV5-1
TGTGCCAGCAGCCCCGGGGAATCTCCCACCTATGGCTACACCTTC | CASSPGESPTYGYTF | once | NA | TRBJ1-2 | TRBV7-8
TGTGCCATCAGTGAGTCTGGGAAGAGGGTGATGACTGAAGCTTTCTTT | CAISESGKRVMTEAFF | NA | NA | TRBJ1-1 | TRBV10-3